The text below deals with one T cell receptor (beta chain). This CDR3 comprises 15 residues. V trimming: 2 bases; J trimming: 4 bases; junction bases outside the gene matches: 0. From germline, CDR1 is KGHDR and CDR2 SFDVKD. The sample belongs to a study of blood T cell repertoires in COVID-19. Across the study: Specimens from acute and convalescent COVID-19 originated in the United States, Italy and Spain. Nucleic acid was either cDNA or gDNA, and it came from T cells, B-cell-depleted T cells, or PBMCs.

The method was immunoSEQ multiplex PCR; TCRdb's version includes in-frame clones alone and lacks a portion of them. The sample lists tens of thousands of clones; around 90% were seen once. The material sequenced was peripheral blood. This receptor was obtained from a man aged 50 or older with COVID-19, enrolled during active disease. The V gene is TRBV24-1, the J gene TRBJ2-7, with 14 bases that match TRBD2. The CDR3 spells CATSDWTSGRYEQYF. CDR3 nucleotides: TGTGCCACCAGTGATTGGACTAGCGGGAGGTACGAGCAGTACTTC.